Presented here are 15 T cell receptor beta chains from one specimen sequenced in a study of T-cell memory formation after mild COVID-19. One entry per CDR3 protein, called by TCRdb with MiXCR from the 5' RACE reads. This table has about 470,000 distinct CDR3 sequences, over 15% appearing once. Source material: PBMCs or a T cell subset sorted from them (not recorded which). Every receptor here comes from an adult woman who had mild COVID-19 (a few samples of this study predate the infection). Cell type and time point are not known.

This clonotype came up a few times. The CDR3 here is CATSEGLAGTGGSYEQYF. As DNA, the CDR3 is TGTGCCACCAGTGAAGGACTAGCGGGAACAGGGGGATCCTACGAGCAGTACTTC. V usage is TRBV24-1 and J usage is TRBJ2-7; 12 bases agree with TRBD2. The CDR3 spans 18 residues. The germline V gene encodes CDR1 KGHDR and CDR2 SFDVKD. V dropped 4 bases and J dropped 1; count of bases not matched to a gene: 10.

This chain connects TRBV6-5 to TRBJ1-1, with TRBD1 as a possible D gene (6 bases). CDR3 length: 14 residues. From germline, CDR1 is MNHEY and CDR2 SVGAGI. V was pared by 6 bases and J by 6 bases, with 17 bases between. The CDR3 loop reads CASSPIGTRPEAFF. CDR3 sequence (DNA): TGTGCCAGCAGCCCAATCGGGACAAGGCCTGAAGCTTTCTTT.

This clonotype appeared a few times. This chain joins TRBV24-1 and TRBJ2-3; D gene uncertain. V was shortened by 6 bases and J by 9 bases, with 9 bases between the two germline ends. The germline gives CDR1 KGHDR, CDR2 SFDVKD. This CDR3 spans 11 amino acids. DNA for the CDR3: TGTGCCACCAGTAATAAGGCAACGCAGTATTTT. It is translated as CATSNKATQYF.

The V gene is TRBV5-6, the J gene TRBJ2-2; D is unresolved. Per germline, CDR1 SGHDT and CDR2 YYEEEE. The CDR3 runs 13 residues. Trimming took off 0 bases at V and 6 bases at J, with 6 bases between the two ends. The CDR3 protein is CASSLGSSGELFF. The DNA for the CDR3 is TGTGCCAGCAGCTTGGGGTCTTCCGGGGAGCTGTTTTTT.

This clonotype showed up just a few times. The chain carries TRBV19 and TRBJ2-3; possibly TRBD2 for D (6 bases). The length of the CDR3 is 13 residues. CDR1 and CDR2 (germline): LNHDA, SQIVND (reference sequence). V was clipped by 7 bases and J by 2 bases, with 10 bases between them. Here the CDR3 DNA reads TGTGCCAGTACTGGAGGGTACACAGATACGCAGTATTTT. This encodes CASTGGYTDTQYF.

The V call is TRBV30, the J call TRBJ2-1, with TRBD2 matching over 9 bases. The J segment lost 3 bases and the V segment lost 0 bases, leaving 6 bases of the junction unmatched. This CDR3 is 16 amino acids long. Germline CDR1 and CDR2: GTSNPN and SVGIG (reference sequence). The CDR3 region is CAWSVLAGVNYNEQFF. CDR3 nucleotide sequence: TGTGCCTGGAGTGTTTTAGCGGGGGTGAACTACAATGAGCAGTTCTTC.

The CDR3 nucleotides are TGCAGCGCCCAAGGGGGGAACACTGAAGCTTTCTTT. It specifies CSAQGGNTEAFF. This chain links TRBV29-1 with TRBJ1-1, with D perhaps matching TRBD1 (6 bases). Trimming shortened V by 7 bases and J by 1 base, and 10 bases separated the two germline ends. The CDR3 is made up of 12 amino acids. Germline V gene data show CDR1 as SQVTM and CDR2 as ANQGSEA. The entire variable domain, with the rest obtained from reference TRBV29-1 and TRBJ1-1, is as follows: SAVISQKPSRDICQRGTSLTIQCQVDSQVTMMFWYRQQPGQSLTLIATANQGSEATYESGFVIDKFPISRPNLTFSTLTVSNMSPEDSSIYLCSAQGGNTEAFFGQGTRLTVV.

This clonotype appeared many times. DNA for the CDR3: TGTGCCAGCAGTTTTTGGGGAGGGGGAGCCGGCAATGAGCAGTTCTTC. Its protein product is CASSFWGGGAGNEQFF. This chain joins TRBV12-3 or TRBV12-4 and TRBJ2-1, with D maybe TRBD2 (7 bases). V was cut by 3 bases and J by 6 bases, with 18 bases left in between. CDR3 size: 16 residues.

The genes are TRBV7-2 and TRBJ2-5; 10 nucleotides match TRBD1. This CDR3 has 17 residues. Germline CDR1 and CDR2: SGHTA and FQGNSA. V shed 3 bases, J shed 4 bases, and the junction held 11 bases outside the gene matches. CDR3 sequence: CASSFPGGTGVGETQYF. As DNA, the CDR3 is TGTGCCAGCAGCTTCCCAGGAGGGACAGGGGTTGGAGAGACCCAGTACTTC.

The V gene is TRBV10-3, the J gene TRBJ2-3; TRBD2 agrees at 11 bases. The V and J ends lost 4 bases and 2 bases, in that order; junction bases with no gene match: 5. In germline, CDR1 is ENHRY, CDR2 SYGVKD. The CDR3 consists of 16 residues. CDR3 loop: CAISGSTSGATDTQYF. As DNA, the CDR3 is TGTGCCATCAGTGGGTCGACTAGCGGGGCCACAGATACGCAGTATTTT.

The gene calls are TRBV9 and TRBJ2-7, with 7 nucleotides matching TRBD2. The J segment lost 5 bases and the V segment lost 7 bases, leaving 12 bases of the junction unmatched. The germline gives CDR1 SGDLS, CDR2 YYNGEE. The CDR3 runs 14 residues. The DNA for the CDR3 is TGTGCCAGCGAGCCCATAAGGGGAGGGGACGAGCAGTACTTC. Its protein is CASEPIRGGDEQYF. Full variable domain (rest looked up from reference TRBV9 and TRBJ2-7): DSGVTQTPKHLITATGQRVTLRCSPRSGDLSVYWYQQSLDQGLQFLIQYYNGEERAKGNILERFSAQQFPDLHSELNLSSLELGDSALYFCASEPIRGGDEQYFGPGTRLTVT.

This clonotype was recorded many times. This chain's CDR3 is CSAIREPTTREQYF. CDR3 nucleotide sequence: TGCAGTGCAATTCGGGAGCCAACAACCCGCGAGCAGTACTTC. V usage is TRBV20-1 and J usage is TRBJ2-7; a weak D match, TRBD2 (6 bases). In germline, CDR1 is DFQATT, CDR2 SNEGSKA (reference sequence). Trimming stripped 6 bases from V and 6 bases from J, with 21 bases between. The CDR3 has 14 amino acids.

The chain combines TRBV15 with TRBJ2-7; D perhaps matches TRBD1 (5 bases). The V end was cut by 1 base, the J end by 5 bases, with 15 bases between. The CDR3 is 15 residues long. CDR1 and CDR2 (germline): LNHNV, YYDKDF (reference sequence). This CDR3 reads CATSRGGAGMNEQYF. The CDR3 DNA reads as TGTGCCACCAGCAGAGGTGGGGCAGGGATGAACGAGCAGTACTTC. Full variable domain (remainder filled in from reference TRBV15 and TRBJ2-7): DAMVIQNPRYQVTQFGKPVTLSCSQTLNHNVMYWYQQKSSQAPKLLFHYYDKDFNNEADTPDNFQSRRPNTSFCFLDIRSPGLGDTAMYLCATSRGGAGMNEQYFGPGTRLTVT.

The CDR3 sequence: CASSSDTLGGELFF. As DNA, the CDR3 is TGTGCCAGCAGCTCCGACACCCTTGGCGGGGAGCTGTTTTTT. The V gene is TRBV7-9, the J gene TRBJ2-2; D is unresolved. Germline-derived CDR1 and CDR2 are SEHNR and FQNEAQ (reference sequence). The CDR3 has 14 amino acids. V lost 4 bases to trimming and J lost 7 bases, with 13 bases between them.

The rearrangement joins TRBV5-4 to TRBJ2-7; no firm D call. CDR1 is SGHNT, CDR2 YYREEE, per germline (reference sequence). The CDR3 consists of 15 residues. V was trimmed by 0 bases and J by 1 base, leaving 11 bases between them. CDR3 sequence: CASSLDPSASYEQYF. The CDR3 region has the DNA TGTGCCAGCAGCTTGGATCCGAGTGCGTCCTACGAGCAGTACTTC.